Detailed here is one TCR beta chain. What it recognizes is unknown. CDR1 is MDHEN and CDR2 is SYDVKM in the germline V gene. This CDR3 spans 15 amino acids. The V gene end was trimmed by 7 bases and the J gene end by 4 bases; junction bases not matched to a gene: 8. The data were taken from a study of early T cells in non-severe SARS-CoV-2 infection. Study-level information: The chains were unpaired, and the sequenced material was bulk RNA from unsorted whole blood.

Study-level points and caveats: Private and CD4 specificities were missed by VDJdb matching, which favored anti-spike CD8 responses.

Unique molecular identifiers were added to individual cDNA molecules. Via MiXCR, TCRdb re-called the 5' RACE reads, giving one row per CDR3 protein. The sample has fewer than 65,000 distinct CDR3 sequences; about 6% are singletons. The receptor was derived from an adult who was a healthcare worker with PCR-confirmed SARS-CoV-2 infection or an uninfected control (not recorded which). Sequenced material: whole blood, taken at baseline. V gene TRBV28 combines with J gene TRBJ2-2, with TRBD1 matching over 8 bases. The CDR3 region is CASKGQDGSTGELFF. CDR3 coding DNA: TGTGCCAGCAAGGGACAGGACGGTAGCACCGGGGAGCTGTTTTTT. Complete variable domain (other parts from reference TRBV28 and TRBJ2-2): DVKVTQSSRYLVKRTGEKVFLECVQDMDHENMFWYRQDPGLGLRLIYFSYDVKMKEKGDIPEGYSVSREKKERFSLILESASTNQTSMYLCASKGQDGSTGELFFGEGSRLTVL.